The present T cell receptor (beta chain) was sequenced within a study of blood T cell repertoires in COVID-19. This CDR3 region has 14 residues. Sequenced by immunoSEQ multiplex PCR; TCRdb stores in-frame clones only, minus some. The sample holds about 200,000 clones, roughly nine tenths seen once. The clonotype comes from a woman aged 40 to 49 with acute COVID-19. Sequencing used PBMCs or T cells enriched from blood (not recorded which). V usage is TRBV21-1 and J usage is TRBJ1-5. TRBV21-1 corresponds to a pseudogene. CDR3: CARNGETSNQPQHF. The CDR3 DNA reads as TGTGCCAGAAACGGGGAAACTAGCAATCAGCCCCAGCATTTT.